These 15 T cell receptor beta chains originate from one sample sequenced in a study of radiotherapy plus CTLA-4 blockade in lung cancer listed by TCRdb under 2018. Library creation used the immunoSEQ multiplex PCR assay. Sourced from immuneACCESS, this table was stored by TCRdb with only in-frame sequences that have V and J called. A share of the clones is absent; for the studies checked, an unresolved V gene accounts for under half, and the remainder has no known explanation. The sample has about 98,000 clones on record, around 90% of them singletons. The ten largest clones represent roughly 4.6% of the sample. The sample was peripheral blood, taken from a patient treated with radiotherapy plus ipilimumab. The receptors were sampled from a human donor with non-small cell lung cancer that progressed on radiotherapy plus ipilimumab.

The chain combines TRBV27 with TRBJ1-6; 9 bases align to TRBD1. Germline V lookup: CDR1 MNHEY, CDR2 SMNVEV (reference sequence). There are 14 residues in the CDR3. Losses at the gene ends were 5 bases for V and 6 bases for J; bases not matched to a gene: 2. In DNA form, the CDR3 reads TGTGCCAGCAGTCCGGACAGGGGTAATTCACCCCTCCACTTT. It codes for CASSPDRGNSPLHF.

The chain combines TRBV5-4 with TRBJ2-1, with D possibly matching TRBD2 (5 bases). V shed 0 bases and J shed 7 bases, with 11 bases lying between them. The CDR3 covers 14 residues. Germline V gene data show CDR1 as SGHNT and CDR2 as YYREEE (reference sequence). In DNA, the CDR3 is TGTGCCAGCAGCTTGGTTACCCGGGAAAATGAGCAGTTCTTC. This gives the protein CASSLVTRENEQFF.

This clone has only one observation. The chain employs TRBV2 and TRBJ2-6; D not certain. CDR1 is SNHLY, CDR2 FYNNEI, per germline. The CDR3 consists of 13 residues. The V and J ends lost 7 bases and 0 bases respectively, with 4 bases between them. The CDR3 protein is CASINSGANVLTF. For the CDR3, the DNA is TGTGCCAGCATAAACTCTGGGGCCAACGTCCTGACTTTC.

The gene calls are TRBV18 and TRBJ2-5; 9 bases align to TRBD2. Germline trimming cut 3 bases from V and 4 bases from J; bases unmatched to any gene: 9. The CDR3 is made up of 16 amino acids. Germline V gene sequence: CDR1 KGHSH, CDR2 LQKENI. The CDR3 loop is CASSPAGREGPETQYF. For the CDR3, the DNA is TGTGCCAGCTCACCCGCCGGGCGGGAGGGTCCAGAGACCCAGTACTTC.

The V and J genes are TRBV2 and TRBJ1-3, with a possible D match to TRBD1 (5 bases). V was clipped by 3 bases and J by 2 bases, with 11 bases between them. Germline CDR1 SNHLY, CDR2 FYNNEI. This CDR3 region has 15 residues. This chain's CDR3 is CASSDQGVAGNTIYF. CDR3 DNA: TGTGCCAGCAGTGACCAGGGAGTAGCTGGAAACACCATATATTTT.

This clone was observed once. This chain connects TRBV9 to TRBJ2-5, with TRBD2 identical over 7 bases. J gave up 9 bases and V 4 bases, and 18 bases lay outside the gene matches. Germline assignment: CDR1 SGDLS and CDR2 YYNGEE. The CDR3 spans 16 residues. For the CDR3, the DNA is TGTGCCAGCAGCTTGGGGAAGGGAGGGCGTATAGAAGCCCAGTACTTC. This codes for CASSLGKGGRIEAQYF. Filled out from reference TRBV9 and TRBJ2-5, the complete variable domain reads DSGVTQTPKHLITATGQRVTLRCSPRSGDLSVYWYQQSLDQGLQFLIQYYNGEERAKGNILERFSAQQFPDLHSELNLSSLELGDSALYFCASSLGKGGRIEAQYFGPGTRLLVL.

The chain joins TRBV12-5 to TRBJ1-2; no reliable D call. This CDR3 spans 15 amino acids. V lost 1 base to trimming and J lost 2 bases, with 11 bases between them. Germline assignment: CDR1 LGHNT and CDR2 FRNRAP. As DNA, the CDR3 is TGTGCTAGTGGTTTGGAACACGCTTGGAACTATGGCTACACCTTC. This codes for CASGLEHAWNYGYTF.

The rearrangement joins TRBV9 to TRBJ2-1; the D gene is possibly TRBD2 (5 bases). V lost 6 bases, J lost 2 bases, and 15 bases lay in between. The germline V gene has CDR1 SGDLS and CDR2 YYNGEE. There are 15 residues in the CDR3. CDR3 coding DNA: TGTGCCAGCACACCGGGCGGGTCCACCTACAATGAGCAGTTCTTC. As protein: CASTPGGSTYNEQFF. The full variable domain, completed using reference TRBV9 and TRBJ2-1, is DSGVTQTPKHLITATGQRVTLRCSPRSGDLSVYWYQQSLDQGLQFLIQYYNGEERAKGNILERFSAQQFPDLHSELNLSSLELGDSALYFCASTPGGSTYNEQFFGPGTRLTVL.

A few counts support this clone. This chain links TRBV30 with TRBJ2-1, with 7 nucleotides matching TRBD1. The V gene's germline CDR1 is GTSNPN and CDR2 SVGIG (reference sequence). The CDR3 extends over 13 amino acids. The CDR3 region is CAAMWDSYNEQFF. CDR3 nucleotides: TGTGCTGCAATGTGGGACAGTTACAATGAGCAGTTCTTC.

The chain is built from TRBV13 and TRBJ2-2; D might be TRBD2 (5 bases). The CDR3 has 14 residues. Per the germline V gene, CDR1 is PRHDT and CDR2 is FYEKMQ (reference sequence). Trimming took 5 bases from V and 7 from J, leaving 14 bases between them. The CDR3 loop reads CASSGEGLSGELFF. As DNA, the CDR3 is TGTGCCAGCAGCGGTGAGGGCTTGAGCGGGGAGCTGTTTTTT.

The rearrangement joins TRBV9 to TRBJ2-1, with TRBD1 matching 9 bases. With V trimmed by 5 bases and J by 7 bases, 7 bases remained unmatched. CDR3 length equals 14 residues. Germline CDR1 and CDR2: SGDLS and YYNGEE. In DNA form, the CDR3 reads TGTGCCAGCAGAGGACAGGGGTCTGCGAATGAGCAGTTCTTC. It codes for CASRGQGSANEQFF. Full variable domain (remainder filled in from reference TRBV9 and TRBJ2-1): DSGVTQTPKHLITATGQRVTLRCSPRSGDLSVYWYQQSLDQGLQFLIQYYNGEERAKGNILERFSAQQFPDLHSELNLSSLELGDSALYFCASRGQGSANEQFFGPGTRLTVL.

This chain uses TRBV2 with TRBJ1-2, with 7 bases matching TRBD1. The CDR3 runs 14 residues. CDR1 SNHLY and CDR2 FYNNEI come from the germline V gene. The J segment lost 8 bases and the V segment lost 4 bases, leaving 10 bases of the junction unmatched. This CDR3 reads CASSGQGGFEGYTF. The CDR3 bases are TGTGCCAGCAGTGGACAGGGAGGGTTCGAGGGCTACACCTTC.

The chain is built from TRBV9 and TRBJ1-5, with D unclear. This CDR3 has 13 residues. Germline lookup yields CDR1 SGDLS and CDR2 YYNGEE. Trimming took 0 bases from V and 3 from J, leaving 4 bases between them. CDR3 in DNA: TGTGCCAGCAGCGTAGGTTACAATCAGCCCCAGCATTTT. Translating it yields CASSVGYNQPQHF.

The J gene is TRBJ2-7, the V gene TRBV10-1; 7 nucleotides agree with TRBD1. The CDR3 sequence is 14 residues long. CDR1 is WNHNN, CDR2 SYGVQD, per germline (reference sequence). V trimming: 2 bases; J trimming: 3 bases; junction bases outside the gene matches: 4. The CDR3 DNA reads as TGCGCCAGCAGTGAGGGACAGGCCCTCTACGAGCAGTACTTC. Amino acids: CASSEGQALYEQYF.

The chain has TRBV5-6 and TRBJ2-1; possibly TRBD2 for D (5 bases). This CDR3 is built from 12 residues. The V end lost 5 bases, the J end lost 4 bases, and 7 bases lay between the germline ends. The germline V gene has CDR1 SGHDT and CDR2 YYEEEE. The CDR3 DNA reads TGTGCCAGCAGGCGGGCATACAATGAGCAGTTCTTC. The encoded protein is CASRRAYNEQFF.